This TCR beta chain came from a study of blood T cells in healthy people across ages. The use of a sample-barcoded 5' primer and a J-beta primer mix characterized a second PCR of about 6 to 12 cycles. Paired-end reads containing CDR3 totaled no fewer than 2.5 million for each sample. TCRdb itself ran the 5' RACE reads through MiXCR, one entry per CDR3 protein. The sample has about 840,000 distinct CDR3 sequences, about 28% seen once. This CDR3 contains 11 residues. Trimming removed 1 base at V and 11 bases at J, with 8 bases between. The germline CDR1 and CDR2 sequences are SGHDN and FVKESK. These data are also associated with another study on T cells of mothers and their children. That source reports: At a rate of approximately 1.5 ug per 15 ul, cDNA synthesis received all of the extracted RNA.

The chain carries TRBV14 and TRBJ1-1; D call uncertain. The TCR comes from a woman between 40 and 55 years old in good health. Sample: blood. DNA for the CDR3: TGTGCCAGCAGCCAAGGGAGTTGGGCTTTCTTT. Its translation: CASSQGSWAFF.